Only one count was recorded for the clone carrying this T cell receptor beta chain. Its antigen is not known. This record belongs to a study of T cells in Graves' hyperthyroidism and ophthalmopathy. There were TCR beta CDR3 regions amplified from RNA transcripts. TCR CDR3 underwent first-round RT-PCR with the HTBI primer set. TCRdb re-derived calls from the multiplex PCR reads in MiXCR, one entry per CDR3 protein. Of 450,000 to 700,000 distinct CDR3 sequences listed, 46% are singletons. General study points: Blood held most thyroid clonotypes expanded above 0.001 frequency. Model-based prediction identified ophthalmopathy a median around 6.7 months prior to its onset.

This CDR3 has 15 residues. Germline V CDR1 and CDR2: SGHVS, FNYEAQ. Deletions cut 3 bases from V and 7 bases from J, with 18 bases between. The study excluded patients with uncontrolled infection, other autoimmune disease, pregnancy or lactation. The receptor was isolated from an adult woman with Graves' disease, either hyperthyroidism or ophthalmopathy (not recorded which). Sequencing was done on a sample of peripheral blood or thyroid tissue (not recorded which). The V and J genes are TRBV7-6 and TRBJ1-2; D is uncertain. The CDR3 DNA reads TGTGCCAGCAGCTTCTTACGTTCCGGAGGCGGTGGCTACACCTTC. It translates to CASSFLRSGGGGYTF.